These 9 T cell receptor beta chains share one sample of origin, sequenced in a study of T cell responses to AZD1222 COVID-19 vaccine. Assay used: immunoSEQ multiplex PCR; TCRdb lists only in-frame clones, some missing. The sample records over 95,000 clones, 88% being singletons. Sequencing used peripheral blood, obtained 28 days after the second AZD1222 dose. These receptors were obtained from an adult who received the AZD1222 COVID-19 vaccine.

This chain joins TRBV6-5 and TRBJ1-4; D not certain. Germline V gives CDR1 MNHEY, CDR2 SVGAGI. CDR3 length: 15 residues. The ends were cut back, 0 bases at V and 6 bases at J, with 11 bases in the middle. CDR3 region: CASSYSPGGDEKLFF. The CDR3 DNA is TGTGCCAGCAGTTACTCGCCAGGCGGAGATGAAAAACTGTTTTTT.

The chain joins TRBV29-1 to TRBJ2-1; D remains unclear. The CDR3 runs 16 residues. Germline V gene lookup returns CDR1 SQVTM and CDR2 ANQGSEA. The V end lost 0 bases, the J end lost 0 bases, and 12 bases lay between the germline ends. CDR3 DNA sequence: TGCAGCGTTGAAGATCCTAAGCCCAGCTCCTACAATGAGCAGTTCTTC. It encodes CSVEDPKPSSYNEQFF.

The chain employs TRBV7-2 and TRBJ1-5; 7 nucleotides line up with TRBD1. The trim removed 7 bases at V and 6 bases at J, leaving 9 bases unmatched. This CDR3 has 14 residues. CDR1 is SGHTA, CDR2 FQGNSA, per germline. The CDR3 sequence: CASTDREKGQPQHF. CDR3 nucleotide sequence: TGTGCCAGCACCGACAGGGAAAAGGGTCAGCCCCAGCATTTT.

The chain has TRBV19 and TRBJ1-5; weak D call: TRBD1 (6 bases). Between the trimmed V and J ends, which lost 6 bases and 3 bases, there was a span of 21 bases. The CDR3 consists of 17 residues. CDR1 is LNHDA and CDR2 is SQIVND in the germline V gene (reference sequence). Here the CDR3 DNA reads TGTGCCAGTAGCGTACCCCAACAGGGTGCCAACAATCAGCCCCAGCATTTT. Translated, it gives CASSVPQQGANNQPQHF.

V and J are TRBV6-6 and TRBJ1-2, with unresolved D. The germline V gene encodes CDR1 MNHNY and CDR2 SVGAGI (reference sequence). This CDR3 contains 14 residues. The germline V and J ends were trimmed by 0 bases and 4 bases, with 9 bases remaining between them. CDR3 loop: CASSYSNGPYGYTF. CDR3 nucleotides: TGTGCCAGCAGTTACTCGAACGGGCCCTATGGCTACACCTTC.

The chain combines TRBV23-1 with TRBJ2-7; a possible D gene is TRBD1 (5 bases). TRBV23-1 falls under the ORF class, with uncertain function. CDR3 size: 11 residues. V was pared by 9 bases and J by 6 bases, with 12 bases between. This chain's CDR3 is CARTRACEQYF. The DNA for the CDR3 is TGCGCCAGAACCAGGGCCTGCGAGCAGTACTTC.

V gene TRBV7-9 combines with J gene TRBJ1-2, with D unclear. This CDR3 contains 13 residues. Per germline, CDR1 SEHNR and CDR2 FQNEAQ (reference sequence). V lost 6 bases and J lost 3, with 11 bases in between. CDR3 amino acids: CASRSSTDYGYTF. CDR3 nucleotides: TGTGCCAGCAGATCTTCTACGGACTATGGCTACACCTTC.

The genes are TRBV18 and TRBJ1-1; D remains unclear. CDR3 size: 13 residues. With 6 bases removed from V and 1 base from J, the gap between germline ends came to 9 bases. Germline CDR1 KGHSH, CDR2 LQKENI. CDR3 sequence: CASSHDENTEAFF. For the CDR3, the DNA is TGTGCCAGCTCTCATGACGAGAACACTGAAGCTTTCTTT. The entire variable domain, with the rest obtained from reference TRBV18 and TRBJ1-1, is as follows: NAGVMQNPRHLVRRRGQEARLRCSPMKGHSHVYWYRQLPEEGLKFMVYLQKENIIDESGMPKERFSAEFPKEGPSILRIQQVVRGDSAAYFCASSHDENTEAFFGQGTRLTVV.

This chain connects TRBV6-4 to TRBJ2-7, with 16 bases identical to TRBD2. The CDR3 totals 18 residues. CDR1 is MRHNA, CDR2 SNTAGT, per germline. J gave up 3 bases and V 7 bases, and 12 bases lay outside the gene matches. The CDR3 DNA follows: TGTGCCAGCACTCACCCCGGGACTAGCGGGGGGGAGATCTACGAGCAGTACTTC. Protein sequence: CASTHPGTSGGEIYEQYF.